These 10 T cell receptor beta chains were all obtained from the same sample, sequenced in a study of tumor and adjacent non-tumor tissue in lung cancer. No cell sorting was done before RNA was extracted from the tissue. A modified ARM-PCR protocol with three rounds of nested PCR amplified TCRbeta. TCRdb reanalysed the multiplex PCR reads using MiXCR and keeps one entry per CDR3 protein. This table has 120,000 to 150,000 distinct CDR3 sequences, approximately 66% appearing once. The material sequenced was lung tumor tissue. These receptors all stem from a man aged 55 to 70 with small cell lung cancer.

Sample share makes this clonotype medium-sized. This chain links TRBV20-1 with TRBJ2-3; D uncertain. This CDR3 has 15 amino acids. Trimming cost V 6 bases and J 0 bases, with 16 bases left between them. The V gene's germline CDR1 is DFQATT and CDR2 SNEGSKA (reference sequence). CDR3 amino acids: CSAGVAAASTDTQYF. For the CDR3, the DNA is TGCAGTGCCGGCGTGGCTGCCGCTAGCACAGATACGCAGTATTTT.

This clonotype was seen repeatedly, ten times or more. The chain is built from TRBV12-3 or TRBV12-4 and TRBJ2-3; 8 nucleotides agree with TRBD2. Trimming cost V 6 bases and J 2 bases; bases outside gene matches: 16. The CDR3 consists of 18 residues. The CDR3 loop is CASRKTKREHRITDTQYF. The DNA of the CDR3 is TGTGCCAGCAGGAAGACTAAGCGGGAGCACCGGATCACAGATACGCAGTATTTT.

On this clonotype: The junction differs from germline at one of its ends, possibly a read error. The chain carries TRBV6-5 and TRBJ1-6; weak D call: TRBD1 (6 bases). Germline lookup yields CDR1 MNHEY and CDR2 SVGAGI. The CDR3 runs 14 residues. CDR3 sequence: CASKLIGGGSPFHF. In nucleotides, the CDR3 is TGCGCCAGCAAGTTAATAGGAGGGGGTTCACCCTTCCACTTT.

This chain connects TRBV20-1 to TRBJ2-5; weak D call: TRBD1 (6 bases). Germline V lookup: CDR1 DFQATT, CDR2 SNEGSKA (reference sequence). The CDR3 has 17 amino acids. V dropped 2 bases and J dropped 3 bases, with 22 bases sitting between them. This CDR3 is CSARNRTWDTAEETQYF. CDR3 nucleotide sequence: TGCAGTGCTAGAAATCGAACGTGGGACACGGCTGAAGAGACCCAGTACTTC.

The table lists this clonotype with a count of one. A much larger clone is a single base away; this may be a read error. The gene calls are TRBV29-1 and TRBJ2-7, with D perhaps TRBD2 (6 bases). Germline V CDR1 and CDR2: SQVTM, ANQGSEA. The V end lost 1 base, the J end lost 12 bases, and 19 bases lay between the germline ends. The CDR3 totals 13 residues. The CDR3 DNA reads TGCAGCGTTGAAGGTCTAGCGAGAGGGGCCCTGTACTTC. It encodes CSVEGLARGALYF.

Details on this clonotype: No conserved phenylalanine or tryptophan is present at the end of the CDR3, so a read error is the likely explanation. V and J are TRBV12-3 or TRBV12-4 and TRBJ2-2; weak D call: TRBD1 (7 bases). The CDR3 is 13 residues long. DNA for the CDR3: TGTGTCAGCAGCTCAGGGGGGCCCGGGGAGCTGTTTTAT. Translated: CVSSSGGPGELFY.

The chain recombines TRBV6-2 or TRBV6-3 with TRBJ2-2, with no clear D. The CDR3 totals 12 residues. V shed 8 bases and J shed 5 bases, with 9 bases lying between them. Germline V CDR1 and CDR2: MNHEY, SVGEGT. CDR3 region: CASGSLTGELFF. CDR3 in DNA: TGTGCCAGCGGCTCACTAACCGGGGAGCTGTTTTTT.

This clonotype was picked up a small number of times. This chain connects TRBV28 to TRBJ2-7, with TRBD2 matching 10 bases. CDR3 length equals 14 residues. CDR1 and CDR2 from the germline V gene are MDHEN and SYDVKM. With 3 bases clipped from V and 6 bases from J, the junction kept 5 bases outside the gene matches. CDR3 sequence (DNA): TGTGCCAGCAGTTTCCTAGCGGGAGTTCCCGAGCAGTACTTC. Its translation is CASSFLAGVPEQYF.

This clonotype was counted at least ten times. V and J are TRBV11-3 and TRBJ2-3; 10 nucleotides match TRBD2. Germline V lookup: CDR1 SGHNT, CDR2 YENEEA. The CDR3 contains 16 residues. V lost 1 base, J lost 5 bases, and 6 bases stayed unmatched. This chain's CDR3 is CASSLGLAGGEDTQYF. Here the CDR3 DNA reads TGTGCCAGCAGCTTAGGACTAGCGGGCGGGGAAGATACGCAGTATTTT.

Regarding this clonotype: Germline is not matched at one junction end, which may reflect a read error. The V and J genes are TRBV13 and TRBJ1-4, with D uncertain. Germline CDR1 reads PRHDT; CDR2 reads FYEKMQ (reference sequence). The length of the CDR3 is 15 residues. This CDR3 is CASSTGRSLNEKLFF. CDR3 nucleotides: TGTGCTAGCAGCACTGGCCGGAGCCTTAATGAAAAACTGTTTTTT.